Sequencing of this T cell receptor (beta chain) was carried out in a study of Ad26.COV2.S vaccination and SARS-CoV-2 variants. On the study more broadly: In the study, Ad26.COV2.S was injected intramuscularly once, or twice 56 days apart.

Study-wide results and limits: A substantial breadth of spike-specific CD8+ and CD4+ T cell responses after vaccination has been reported. Estimates derived from TCR breadth and depth analyses may have underestimated total T cell responses.

Comments on this clone: Its antigen is not known.

This table comes from immunoSEQ multiplex PCR, and its TCRdb copy is limited to in-frame clones, with some not included. Here the sample spans about 440,000 clones, roughly 87% being singletons. Treatment meaning: some 20 received Ad26.COV2.S at low or high dose, single or two shots; about 5 received placebo; per-sample allocation not given. The samples date from day 63 after the first vaccine or placebo injection. Germline values: CDR1 MDHEN, CDR2 SYDVKM. Trimming removed 3 bases from V and 5 bases from J, with 13 bases in between. The CDR3 is 14 amino acids. This TCR was recovered from a person between 18 and 60 years old who received the Ad26.COV2.S COVID-19 vaccine or a placebo. J is TRBJ1-2 and V is TRBV28; D is undetermined. The specimen comprised peripheral blood, sampled in a trial of Ad26.COV2.S vaccine versus placebo. CDR3 DNA sequence: TGTGCCAGCAGTTTGGGCCCGTCAGTGTATGGCTACACCTTC. Translating it yields CASSLGPSVYGYTF.